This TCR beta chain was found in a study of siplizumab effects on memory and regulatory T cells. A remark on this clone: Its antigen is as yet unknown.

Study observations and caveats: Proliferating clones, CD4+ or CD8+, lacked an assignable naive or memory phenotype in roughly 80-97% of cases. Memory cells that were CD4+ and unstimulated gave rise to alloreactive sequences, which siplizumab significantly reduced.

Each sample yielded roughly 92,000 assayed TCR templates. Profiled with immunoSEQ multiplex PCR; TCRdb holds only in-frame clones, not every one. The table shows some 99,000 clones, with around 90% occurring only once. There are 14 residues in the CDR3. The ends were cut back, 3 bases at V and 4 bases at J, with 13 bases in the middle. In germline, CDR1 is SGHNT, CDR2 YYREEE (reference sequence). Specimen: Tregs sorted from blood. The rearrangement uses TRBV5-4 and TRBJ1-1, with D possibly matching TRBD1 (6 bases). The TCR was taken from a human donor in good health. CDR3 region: CASSWRGAVTEAFF. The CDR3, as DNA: TGTGCCAGCAGCTGGAGGGGGGCTGTCACTGAAGCTTTCTTT.